The 2 T cell receptor beta chains listed next were all sequenced from one sample in a study of blood T cell repertoires in COVID-19. Produced via immunoSEQ multiplex PCR; TCRdb's table is partial and in-frame only. The profile shows approximately 25,000 clones, over 70% of them singletons. The sequenced sample was peripheral blood. Every receptor here comes from a man of 80 years or more with active or convalescent COVID-19.

V usage is TRBV28 and J usage is TRBJ1-1; 9 bases line up with TRBD1. The CDR3 has 15 residues. Losses at the gene ends were 6 bases for V and 3 bases for J; bases not matched to a gene: 8. Germline CDR1 and CDR2: MDHEN and SYDVKM. CDR3 sequence reads: CASRNRGRWDTEAFF. In DNA form, the CDR3 reads TGTGCCAGCAGAAACAGGGGGCGATGGGACACTGAAGCTTTCTTT.

The chain is built from TRBV7-9 and TRBJ2-1; TRBD2 matches at 14 bases. Germline lookup yields CDR1 SEHNR and CDR2 FQNEAQ (reference sequence). After removal of 4 bases from V and 9 bases from J, the junction contained 5 bases not matched to a gene. This CDR3 has 15 residues. The CDR3 DNA reads as TGTGCCAGCAGCTCCCGGACTAGCGGGGGGATTGAGCAGTTCTTC. Protein: CASSSRTSGGIEQFF.